Shown below are 29 T cell receptor beta chains from a single sample sequenced in a study of blood T cell repertoires in COVID-19 (TCRdb year 2020). The library was built by means of the immunoSEQ multiplex PCR assay. The table comes from immuneACCESS by way of TCRdb, which keeps in-frame sequences with V and J called. Part of the clones is missing from these tables; in studies checked, under half for an unresolved V gene and the rest for unknown reasons. Here the sample has approximately 250,000 clones; approximately 85% occur a single time. 5.5% to 6.5% of the sample goes to the ten largest clones. Sequenced sample: peripheral blood. These receptors originate from a woman of 80 years or more with COVID-19, enrolled during active disease.

The chain's CDR3 is CASSKEYCQGAYEQYV. CDR3 nucleotide sequence: TGTGCCAGCAGCAAAGAGTATTGTCAGGGGGCGTACGAGCAGTACGTC. V is TRBV21-1 and J is TRBJ2-7; the DNA was not compared with TRBD1, the D call given in the table. TRBV21-1 is tagged as a pseudogene. The CDR3 totals 16 residues.

This chain joins TRBV28 and TRBJ1-2, with no clear D. Germline V gene sequence: CDR1 MDHEN, CDR2 SYDVKM. The length of the CDR3 is 16 residues. Trimming left V 4 bases short and J 2 bases short, with 17 bases between. The CDR3 region is CASSSPARDVNYGYTF. CDR3 nucleotides: TGTGCCAGCAGTTCGCCGGCGCGGGATGTAAACTATGGCTACACCTTC.

The chain links TRBV10-1 to TRBJ2-5; D perhaps matches TRBD2 (5 bases). Germline lookup yields CDR1 WNHNN and CDR2 SYGVQD (reference sequence). Trimming took 0 bases from V and 5 from J, leaving 16 bases between them. The CDR3 has 16 residues. CDR3 amino acids: CASSESTHGDLETQYF. In DNA, the CDR3 is TGCGCCAGCAGTGAGTCGACCCACGGGGATCTGGAGACCCAGTACTTC.

This rearrangement joins TRBV9 to TRBJ2-5; no reliable D call. Trimming removed 0 bases at V and 0 bases at J, with 6 bases between. Germline lookup yields CDR1 SGDLS and CDR2 YYNGEE. The CDR3 contains 14 residues. CDR3 sequence: CASSVGFDQETQYF. DNA for the CDR3: TGTGCCAGCAGCGTAGGTTTCGACCAAGAGACCCAGTACTTC.

This chain uses TRBV5-1 with TRBJ1-2; D call uncertain. The CDR3 has 13 residues. CDR1 SGHRS and CDR2 YFSETQ come from the germline V gene. V gave up 4 bases and J gave up 5 bases, with 12 bases separating them. DNA for the CDR3: TGCGCCAGCAGCCCACGGACTGATTATGGCTACACCTTC. Amino acids: CASSPRTDYGYTF.

The chain employs TRBV28 and TRBJ2-7; the match to TRBD1 covers 7 bases. The CDR3 runs to 16 residues. The V segment lost 5 bases and the J segment 3 bases; nucleotides outside the gene matches: 13. Per germline, CDR1 MDHEN and CDR2 SYDVKM. DNA of the CDR3: TGTGCCAGCAGTGGGACAGCCACTTCTCTTTACTACGAGCAGTACTTC. Translated, it gives CASSGTATSLYYEQYF.

The chain carries TRBV7-2 and TRBJ1-1; 9 positions agree with TRBD1. Unmatched junction bases numbered 3, after V lost 5 bases and J lost 11 bases. The CDR3 is 11 residues long. CDR1 is SGHTA and CDR2 is FQGNSA in the germline V gene. In DNA form, the CDR3 reads TGTGCCAGCAGCCCGGACAGGGGCGCTTTCTTT. It yields the protein CASSPDRGAFF.

The CDR3 region has the DNA TGTGCCAGCAGCCCAGGGGGAGCGGGCAATCAGCCCCAGCATTTT. Its protein is CASSPGGAGNQPQHF. This chain uses TRBV28 with TRBJ1-5; 7 bases line up with TRBD1. Trimming at V came to 6 bases and at J to 2 bases, leaving 7 bases not matched to a gene. Germline CDR1 and CDR2: MDHEN and SYDVKM. The CDR3 totals 15 residues.

Only one count was recorded for this clone. The chain combines TRBV27 with TRBJ1-5; 9 nucleotides line up with TRBD1. Germline V CDR1 and CDR2: MNHEY, SMNVEV (reference sequence). The CDR3 is 18 amino acids. V was clipped by 5 bases and J by 2 bases; unmatched bases: 13. DNA of the CDR3: TGTGCCAGCAGTACAGGGGGCAGTCTCATTCCGGGCAATCAGCCCCAGCATTTT. Translating it yields CASSTGGSLIPGNQPQHF.

The chain employs TRBV5-4 and TRBJ1-2, with 9 bases aligning to TRBD1. Germline loops: CDR1 SGHNT, CDR2 YYREEE (reference sequence). V gave up 4 bases and J gave up 5 bases; unmatched junction bases: 9. This CDR3 has 15 amino acids. The CDR3 DNA is TGTGCCAGCAGCGGGGGAGGGACAGGGAGGTATGGCTACACCTTC. It encodes CASSGGGTGRYGYTF.

The rearrangement uses TRBV7-9 and TRBJ2-7, with 7 bases fitting TRBD1. Germline lookup yields CDR1 SEHNR and CDR2 FQNEAQ (reference sequence). This CDR3 region has 15 residues. Trimming cost V 3 bases and J 0 bases; bases outside gene matches: 5. The chain's CDR3 is CASSFDKGASYEQYF. The DNA of the CDR3 is TGTGCCAGCAGCTTCGATAAGGGGGCCTCCTACGAGCAGTACTTC.

This rearrangement joins TRBV2 to TRBJ1-3, with D possibly TRBD1 on 5 matching bases. Trimming stripped 7 bases from V and 4 bases from J, with 17 bases between. Germline V CDR1 and CDR2: SNHLY, FYNNEI. The CDR3 is 15 amino acids. The CDR3 nucleotides are TGTGCCAGCATCCCCAGGGCCCCGCGGGGAAACACCATATATTTT. This gives the protein CASIPRAPRGNTIYF. Drawing the rest from reference TRBV2 and TRBJ1-3, the complete variable domain is EPEVTQTPSHQVTQMGQEVILRCVPISNHLYFYWYRQILGQKVEFLVSFYNNEISEKSEIFDDQFSVERPDGSNFTLKIRSTKLEDSAMYFCASIPRAPRGNTIYFGEGSWLTVV.

The rearrangement uses TRBV4-2 and TRBJ2-7, with TRBD2 identical over 15 bases. V lost 1 base to trimming and J lost 4 bases; unmatched junction nucleotides: 5. The CDR3 runs 17 residues. Germline loops: CDR1 LGHNA, CDR2 YNFKEQ. The CDR3 loop reads CASSQGTSGGVGYEQYF. CDR3 bases: TGTGCCAGCAGCCAAGGGACTAGCGGGGGGGTCGGTTACGAGCAGTACTTC.

This rearrangement joins TRBV28 to TRBJ1-5; 9 bases are shared with TRBD1. Germline V lookup: CDR1 MDHEN, CDR2 SYDVKM. The CDR3 spans 14 residues. The J segment lost 5 bases and the V segment lost 10 bases, leaving 9 bases of the junction unmatched. CDR3 protein: CAISQGAQDQPQHF. CDR3 nucleotides: TGTGCCATCTCACAGGGGGCGCAGGATCAGCCCCAGCATTTT.

This clone turned up a few times. The gene calls are TRBV21-1 and TRBJ1-3; the table's TRBD1 call for D was not verified on the DNA. TRBV21-1 is deemed a pseudogene. The CDR3 has 14 residues. CDR3 protein: CASTTGYSGNTIYF. DNA of the CDR3: TGTGCCAGCACAACAGGATACTCTGGAAACACCATATATTTT.

The V and J genes are TRBV19 and TRBJ1-5; unclear D gene. The CDR3 spans 16 residues. V gave up 3 bases and J gave up 2 bases, with 14 bases separating them. Germline V gene data show CDR1 as LNHDA and CDR2 as SQIVND (reference sequence). CDR3: CASSINEGRGNQPQHF. The CDR3, as DNA: TGTGCCAGTAGTATTAATGAGGGTAGAGGCAATCAGCCCCAGCATTTT.

The sample holds one count of this clone. The rearrangement links TRBV19 to TRBJ1-1; TRBD1 matches 7 bases. There are 14 residues in the CDR3. Germline loops: CDR1 LNHDA, CDR2 SQIVND (reference sequence). V trimming: 6 bases; J trimming: 1 base; junction bases outside the gene matches: 5. CDR3 nucleotides: TGTGCCAGTAGACCACGGGACAGGAACACTGAAGCTTTCTTT. Protein sequence: CASRPRDRNTEAFF.

J is TRBJ1-2 and V is TRBV4-1, with D possibly TRBD1 on 5 matching bases. CDR3 length: 15 residues. CDR1 MGHRA and CDR2 YSYEKL come from the germline V gene. The V and J ends lost 6 bases and 3 bases respectively, with 17 bases between them. The CDR3, as DNA: TGCGCCAGCAGTATGACCGGGACTCCTGACTATGGCTACACCTTC. It specifies CASSMTGTPDYGYTF.

The J gene is TRBJ1-1, the V gene TRBV7-2; D is unclear. The V gene's germline CDR1 is SGHTA and CDR2 FQGNSA. Trimming removed 0 bases from V and 10 bases from J, with 15 bases in between. This CDR3 contains 14 residues. The CDR3 sequence is CASSLAFEAGRAFF. The CDR3 coding sequence is TGTGCCAGCAGCTTAGCGTTTGAAGCAGGAAGAGCTTTCTTT.

V usage is TRBV7-2 and J usage is TRBJ2-3; possibly TRBD2 for D (6 bases). Germline V gives CDR1 SGHTA, CDR2 FQGNSA. This CDR3 contains 16 residues. V lost 1 base, J lost 5 bases, and 16 bases lay in between. CDR3 nucleotide sequence: TGTGCCAGCAGCTTAGTGAGACTAGAGGGGAGAGATACGCAGTATTTT. Protein product: CASSLVRLEGRDTQYF.

This chain connects TRBV6-5 to TRBJ1-1; D is undetermined. The germline gives CDR1 MNHEY, CDR2 SVGAGI. CDR3 length: 12 amino acids. The V end lost 10 bases, the J end lost 5 bases, and 14 bases lay between the germline ends. This CDR3 reads CATEKMMTEAFF. CDR3 DNA sequence: TGTGCCACCGAGAAAATGATGACTGAAGCTTTCTTT.

The chain couples TRBV6-5 to TRBJ1-6; tentatively, D is TRBD1 (6 bases). The V end was cut by 6 bases, the J end by 0 bases, with 9 bases between. Germline CDR1 MNHEY, CDR2 SVGAGI. CDR3 size: 15 residues. The CDR3 DNA is TGTGCCAGCAGCAAACAGGGCTCCTATAATTCACCCCTCCACTTT. Translating it yields CASSKQGSYNSPLHF.

The chain recombines TRBV3-1 (or the pseudogene TRBV3-2) with TRBJ1-4; no clear D. Germline V gene data show CDR1 as LGHDT and CDR2 as YNNKEL (reference sequence). The CDR3 covers 14 residues. V was trimmed by 2 bases and J by 13 bases, leaving 17 bases between them. The CDR3 region has the DNA TGTGCCAGCAGCCAATCCCCCCCGGGGTACGGACTGTTTTTT. This gives the protein CASSQSPPGYGLFF.

J is TRBJ2-1 and V is TRBV3-1 (or the pseudogene TRBV3-2); D may be TRBD1 (5 bases). Trimming pared 1 base from V and 3 bases from J, leaving 10 bases between. Germline V gene sequence: CDR1 LGHDT, CDR2 YNNKEL (reference sequence). The CDR3 runs to 15 residues. CDR3 sequence reads: CASSQGGRVYNEQFF. DNA for the CDR3: TGTGCCAGCAGCCAAGGAGGCAGGGTCTACAATGAGCAGTTCTTC.

The CDR3 DNA reads as TGTGCCATCAGTGTAAACGGTGACAATGAGCAGTTCTTC. Its translation: CAISVNGDNEQFF. This sequence joins TRBV10-3 and TRBJ2-1; D remains ambiguous. Trimming cost V 4 bases and J 5 bases, with 9 bases left between them. The CDR3 runs 13 residues. Germline V gives CDR1 ENHRY, CDR2 SYGVKD.

The chain joins TRBV28 to TRBJ2-1; 11 bases align to TRBD2. The J segment lost 6 bases and the V segment lost 7 bases, leaving 5 bases of the junction unmatched. The CDR3 runs to 14 residues. The germline CDR1 and CDR2 sequences are MDHEN and SYDVKM. The CDR3 region is CASTLAGGSNEQFF. The CDR3 DNA reads as TGTGCCAGCACCCTAGCGGGGGGATCCAATGAGCAGTTCTTC.

The rearrangement uses TRBV24-1 and TRBJ1-2; D unresolved. CDR1 and CDR2 (germline): KGHDR, SFDVKD. V was trimmed by 7 bases and J by 0 bases, leaving 8 bases between them. CDR3 length: 13 residues. CDR3 bases: TGTGCCACCAGGTCAGCGGCTAACTATGGCTACACCTTC. This encodes CATRSAANYGYTF.

In its sample, this clone was seen once. The chain links TRBV3-1 (or the pseudogene TRBV3-2) to TRBJ1-1; TRBD1 aligns across 8 bases. Trimming at V came to 5 bases and at J to 5 bases, leaving 4 bases not matched to a gene. The CDR3 spans 13 residues. Per the germline V gene, CDR1 is LGHDT and CDR2 is YNNKEL (reference sequence). CDR3 residues: CASSVQGATEAFF. DNA of the CDR3: TGTGCCAGCAGCGTCCAGGGGGCTACTGAAGCTTTCTTT.

CDR3 nucleotides: TGTGCCTGGAGTGGGGACAGGGCCGGAAACACCATATATTTT. It yields the protein CAWSGDRAGNTIYF. V and J are TRBV30 and TRBJ1-3; TRBD1 matches 9 bases. V dropped 1 base and J dropped 4; count of bases not matched to a gene: 2. Germline assignment: CDR1 GTSNPN and CDR2 SVGIG (reference sequence). The CDR3 is 14 amino acids.